This T cell receptor (beta chain) comes out of a study of tumor and adjacent non-tumor tissue in lung cancer. A modified ARM-PCR protocol with three rounds of nested PCR amplified TCRbeta. TCRdb used MiXCR to reprocess the multiplex PCR reads, holding one entry per CDR3 protein. The repertoire includes about 80,000 distinct CDR3 sequences, over 75% of them detected once, and less than 15% sits in the top ten. From germline, CDR1 is SGHNT and CDR2 YYREEE (reference sequence). The CDR3 contains 13 residues. This clonotype has a single count. RNA was extracted from bulk tissue without any cell sorting. Between August and November 2014, newly diagnosed, chemotherapy-naive lung cancer patients underwent thoracic surgery in China.

This chain joins TRBV5-4 and TRBJ2-7; a weak D match, TRBD2 (5 bases). The origin of this receptor is a woman in her forties or fifties with non-small cell lung cancer. The specimen was lung tumor tissue. CDR3 in amino acids: CVSSLDGGGEQYF. CDR3 coding DNA: TGTGTCAGTAGTTTGGACGGTGGAGGCGAGCAGTACTTC. The whole variable domain, remainder taken from reference TRBV5-4 and TRBJ2-7, is ETGVTQSPTHLIKTRGQQVTLRCSSQSGHNTVSWYQQALGQGPQFIFQYYREEENGRGNFPPRFSGLQFPNYSSELNVNALELDDSALYLCVSSLDGGGEQYFGPGTRLTVT.